This is a list of T cell receptor beta chains from one sample in a study of blood T cell repertoires in COVID-19. Assay: immunoSEQ multiplex PCR; the TCRdb copy retains only in-frame clones and omits some. Of roughly 260,000 clones in the sample, 88% were seen once. The specimen was peripheral blood. The receptors come from a man in his sixties who had recovered from COVID-19. CDR3s include the opening cysteine and the closing phenylalanine or tryptophan. Each record gives: clone size, D gene, V gene, J gene, CDR3 DNA, CDR3 protein. D genes are given only for firm matches. Clone size is not always given. Where it is, it says once, few, many or a class for expanded clones.

clone size: -
D gene: -
V gene: TRBV7-2
J gene: TRBJ1-2
CDR3 DNA: TGTGCCAGCAGCTTAGATGGCGGAAACTATGGCTACACCTTC
CDR3 protein: CASSLDGGNYGYTF

clone size: -
D gene: TRBD1
V gene: TRBV7-9
J gene: TRBJ1-3
CDR3 DNA: TGTGCCAGCAGTTCACAGGGGGTCTCTGGAAACACCATATATTTT
CDR3 protein: CASSSQGVSGNTIYF

clone size: -
D gene: -
V gene: TRBV5-1
J gene: TRBJ2-7
CDR3 DNA: TGCGCCAGCAGCTTTCAGGATTTTGGCGAGCAGTACTTC
CDR3 protein: CASSFQDFGEQYF

clone size: -
D gene: TRBD1
V gene: TRBV5-4
J gene: TRBJ2-7
CDR3 DNA: TGTGCCAGCAGCCCTTTACCGGGACAGAACTACGAGCAGTACTTC
CDR3 protein: CASSPLPGQNYEQYF

clone size: -
D gene: TRBD1
V gene: TRBV7-3
J gene: TRBJ1-1
CDR3 DNA: TGTGCCAGCAGCTTAGGGACAGGGAGTGTCACTGAAGCTTTCTTT
CDR3 protein: CASSLGTGSVTEAFF

clone size: -
D gene: TRBD1
V gene: TRBV30
J gene: TRBJ1-6
CDR3 DNA: TGTGCCTGGAGTCCGGGACAGGGTAATTCACCCCTCCACTTT
CDR3 protein: CAWSPGQGNSPLHF

clone size: -
D gene: -
V gene: TRBV18
J gene: TRBJ2-7
CDR3 DNA: TGTGCCAGCTCACCGCCAGGGAACTACGAGCAGTACTTC
CDR3 protein: CASSPPGNYEQYF

clone size: -
D gene: TRBD1
V gene: TRBV19
J gene: TRBJ2-1
CDR3 DNA: TGTGCCAGTAGTATGGGAAGGACAGGGCGGCAAAATGAGCAGTTCTTC
CDR3 protein: CASSMGRTGRQNEQFF

clone size: -
D gene: TRBD2
V gene: TRBV7-2
J gene: TRBJ2-5
CDR3 DNA: TGTGCCAGCAGCCGGTCGAATCTAGCGGGGGGGAACCAAGAGACCCAGTACTTC
CDR3 protein: CASSRSNLAGGNQETQYF

clone size: once
D gene: -
V gene: TRBV7-2
J gene: TRBJ1-6
CDR3 DNA: TGTGCCAGCAGCTTAATGACACCTTATAATTCACCCCTCCACTTT
CDR3 protein: CASSLMTPYNSPLHF

clone size: -
D gene: TRBD1
V gene: TRBV7-9
J gene: TRBJ2-7
CDR3 DNA: TGTGCCAGCAGCTTCGCCGGGACAGGCGGCGAGCAGTACTTC
CDR3 protein: CASSFAGTGGEQYF

clone size: -
D gene: -
V gene: TRBV3-1/TRBV3-2
J gene: TRBJ2-7
CDR3 DNA: TGTGCCAGCAGCGAATGGACAGTTACCGCCTACGAGCAGTACTTC
CDR3 protein: CASSEWTVTAYEQYF

clone size: -
D gene: -
V gene: TRBV3-1/TRBV3-2
J gene: TRBJ1-1
CDR3 DNA: TGTGCCAGCAGCCCTCAAGGTGAGGGGGTGAACACTGAAGCTTTCTTT
CDR3 protein: CASSPQGEGVNTEAFF

clone size: few
D gene: TRBD1
V gene: TRBV18
J gene: TRBJ1-5
CDR3 DNA: TGTGCCAGCTCACCCGGGACAGGGGACCAGCCCCAGCATTTT
CDR3 protein: CASSPGTGDQPQHF

clone size: -
D gene: -
V gene: TRBV19
J gene: TRBJ1-3
CDR3 DNA: TGTGCCAGTAGCATCGATGGGGCAGGGACTTTCTCTGGAAACACCATATATTTT
CDR3 protein: CASSIDGAGTFSGNTIYF

clone size: -
D gene: -
V gene: TRBV4-1
J gene: TRBJ1-2
CDR3 DNA: TGCGCCAGCAGCCAAGAGGACACTTCTGGGGGCTACACCTTC
CDR3 protein: CASSQEDTSGGYTF

clone size: -
D gene: -
V gene: TRBV30
J gene: TRBJ1-5
CDR3 DNA: TGTGCCTGGAGACATAGCAATCAGCCCCAGCATTTT
CDR3 protein: CAWRHSNQPQHF

clone size: -
D gene: TRBD2
V gene: TRBV7-6
J gene: TRBJ2-5
CDR3 DNA: TGTGCCAGCAGCTTAGCGTTCGCGGGGGGGCGGCAAGAGACCCAGTACTTC
CDR3 protein: CASSLAFAGGRQETQYF

clone size: -
D gene: -
V gene: TRBV3-1/TRBV3-2
J gene: TRBJ1-1
CDR3 DNA: TGTGCCACTACATGGGGCTCTGAAGCTTTCTTT
CDR3 protein: CATTWGSEAFF

clone size: few
D gene: TRBD1
V gene: TRBV19
J gene: TRBJ2-7
CDR3 DNA: TGTGCCAGTACCCCAACGACAGGGGGCTCCACCTACGAGCAGTACTTC
CDR3 protein: CASTPTTGGSTYEQYF

clone size: -
D gene: TRBD2
V gene: TRBV24-1
J gene: TRBJ2-1
CDR3 DNA: TGTGCCACCAGTGATCCCCAAGTCGGGGGGAGAAATGAGCAGTTCTTC
CDR3 protein: CATSDPQVGGRNEQFF

clone size: -
D gene: TRBD1
V gene: TRBV5-6
J gene: TRBJ2-7
CDR3 DNA: TGTGCCAGCAGTTACGCCGGGACAGGGTCCTACGAGCAGTACTTC
CDR3 protein: CASSYAGTGSYEQYF

clone size: -
D gene: -
V gene: TRBV14
J gene: TRBJ1-4
CDR3 DNA: TGTGCCAGCAGCCTTTTAACCGGGACCCGGGGGGAAAAACTGTTTTTT
CDR3 protein: CASSLLTGTRGEKLFF

clone size: -
D gene: TRBD2
V gene: TRBV27
J gene: TRBJ2-3
CDR3 DNA: TGTGCCAGCAGCCCGACTAGCGGGGGCTTGGATACGCAGTATTTT
CDR3 protein: CASSPTSGGLDTQYF

clone size: medium-sized
D gene: TRBD1
V gene: TRBV6-2/TRBV6-3
J gene: TRBJ2-7
CDR3 DNA: TGTGCCAGCAGTTACAAGTCAGGGGGCGCCGAGCAGTACTTC
CDR3 protein: CASSYKSGGAEQYF

clone size: -
D gene: TRBD2
V gene: TRBV6-2/TRBV6-3
J gene: TRBJ2-3
CDR3 DNA: TGTGCCAGCAGTTATGGACTAGCGGGGGACCGCACAGATACGCAGTATTTT
CDR3 protein: CASSYGLAGDRTDTQYF

clone size: -
D gene: -
V gene: TRBV10-3
J gene: TRBJ2-2
CDR3 DNA: TGTGCCATCAGTGCGAGTATTAGTAGCACCGGGGAGCTGTTTTTT
CDR3 protein: CAISASISSTGELFF

clone size: -
D gene: -
V gene: TRBV5-6
J gene: TRBJ2-3
CDR3 DNA: TGTGCCAGCAGTCGACTAACCAGCACAGATACGCAGTATTTT
CDR3 protein: CASSRLTSTDTQYF

clone size: -
D gene: TRBD2
V gene: TRBV9
J gene: TRBJ2-5
CDR3 DNA: TGTGCCAGCAGCGTAGAGGCTAGCGGCGCAGAGACCCAGTACTTC
CDR3 protein: CASSVEASGAETQYF

clone size: -
D gene: TRBD1
V gene: TRBV6-4
J gene: TRBJ2-3
CDR3 DNA: TGTGCCAGCAGTGACGGAGGTCAGGGGGCGTCCACAGATACGCAGTATTTT
CDR3 protein: CASSDGGQGASTDTQYF

clone size: few
D gene: TRBD1
V gene: TRBV3-1/TRBV3-2
J gene: TRBJ1-1
CDR3 DNA: TGTGCCAGCAGCCATTTAACAGGGGACACTGAAGCTTTCTTT
CDR3 protein: CASSHLTGDTEAFF

clone size: -
D gene: -
V gene: TRBV6-6
J gene: TRBJ2-1
CDR3 DNA: TGTGCCAGCATGGTGAGCTCCTACAATGAGCAGTTCTTC
CDR3 protein: CASMVSSYNEQFF

clone size: -
D gene: TRBD1
V gene: TRBV6-5
J gene: TRBJ1-2
CDR3 DNA: TGTGCCAGCAGTCCCTGGGACAGGGTCGACTATGGCTACACCTTC
CDR3 protein: CASSPWDRVDYGYTF